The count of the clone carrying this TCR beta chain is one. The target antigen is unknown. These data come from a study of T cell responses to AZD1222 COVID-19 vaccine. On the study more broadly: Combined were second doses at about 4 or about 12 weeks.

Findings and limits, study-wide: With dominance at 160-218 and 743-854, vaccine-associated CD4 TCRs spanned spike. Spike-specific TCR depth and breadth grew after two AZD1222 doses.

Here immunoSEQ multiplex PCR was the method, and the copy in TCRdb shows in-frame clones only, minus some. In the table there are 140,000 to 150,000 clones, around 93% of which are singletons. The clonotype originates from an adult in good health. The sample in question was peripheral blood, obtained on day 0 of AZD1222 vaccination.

This chain's CDR3 is CASSFEGVGAGELFF. CDR3 nucleotides: TGTGCCAGCAGCTTTGAGGGGGTTGGCGCCGGGGAGCTGTTTTTT. The rearrangement uses TRBV5-6 and TRBJ2-2, with D maybe TRBD1 (6 bases). Trimming stripped 2 bases from V and 6 bases from J, with 14 bases between. Germline lookup yields CDR1 SGHDT and CDR2 YYEEEE. The CDR3 is made up of 15 amino acids.